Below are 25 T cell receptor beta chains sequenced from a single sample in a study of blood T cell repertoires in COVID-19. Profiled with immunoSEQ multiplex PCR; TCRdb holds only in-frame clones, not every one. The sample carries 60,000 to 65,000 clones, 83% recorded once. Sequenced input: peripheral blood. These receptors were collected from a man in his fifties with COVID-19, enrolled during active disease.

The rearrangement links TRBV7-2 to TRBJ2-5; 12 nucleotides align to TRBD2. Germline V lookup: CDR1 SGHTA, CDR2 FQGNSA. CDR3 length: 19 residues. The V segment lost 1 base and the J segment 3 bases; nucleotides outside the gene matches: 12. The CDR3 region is CASSLVLLAGGILKETQYF. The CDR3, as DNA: TGTGCCAGCAGCTTAGTGTTACTAGCGGGAGGTATACTTAAAGAGACCCAGTACTTC.

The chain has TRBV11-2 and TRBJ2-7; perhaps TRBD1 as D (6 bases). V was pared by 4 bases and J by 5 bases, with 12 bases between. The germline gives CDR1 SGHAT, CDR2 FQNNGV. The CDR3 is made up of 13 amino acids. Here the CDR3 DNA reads TGTGCCAGCAGCTCCACAGGGAGCCACGAGCAGTACTTC. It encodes CASSSTGSHEQYF.

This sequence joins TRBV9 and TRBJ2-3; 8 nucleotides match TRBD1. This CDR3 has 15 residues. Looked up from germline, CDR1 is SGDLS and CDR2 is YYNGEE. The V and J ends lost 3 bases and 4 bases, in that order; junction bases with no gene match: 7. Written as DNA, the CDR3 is TGTGCCAGCAGCGCTCTAGGACAGGGAGCAGATACGCAGTATTTT. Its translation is CASSALGQGADTQYF.

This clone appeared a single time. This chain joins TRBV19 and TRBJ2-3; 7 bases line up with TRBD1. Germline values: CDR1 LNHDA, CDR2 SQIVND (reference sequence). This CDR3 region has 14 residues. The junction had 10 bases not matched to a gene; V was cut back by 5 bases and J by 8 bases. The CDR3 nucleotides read TGTGCCAGTAGTGAACAGGGGTTTGGTGCTACGCAGTATTTT. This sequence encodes CASSEQGFGATQYF.

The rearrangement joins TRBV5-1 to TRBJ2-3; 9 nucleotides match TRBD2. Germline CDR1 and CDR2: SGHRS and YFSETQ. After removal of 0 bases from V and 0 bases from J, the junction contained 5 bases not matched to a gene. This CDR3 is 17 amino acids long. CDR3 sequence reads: CASSLVSSGISTDTQYF. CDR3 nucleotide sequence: TGCGCCAGCAGCTTGGTTTCTAGCGGGATTAGCACAGATACGCAGTATTTT.

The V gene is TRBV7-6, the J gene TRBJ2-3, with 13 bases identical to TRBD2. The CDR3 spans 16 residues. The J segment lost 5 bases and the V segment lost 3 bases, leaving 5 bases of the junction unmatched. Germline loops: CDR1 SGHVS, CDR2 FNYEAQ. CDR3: CASSFRLAGGKDTQYF. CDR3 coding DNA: TGTGCCAGCAGCTTCCGACTAGCGGGAGGCAAAGATACGCAGTATTTT.

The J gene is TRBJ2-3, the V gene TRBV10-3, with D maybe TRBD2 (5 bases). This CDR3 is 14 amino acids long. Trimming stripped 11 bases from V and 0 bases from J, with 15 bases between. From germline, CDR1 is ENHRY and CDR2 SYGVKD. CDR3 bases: TGTGCCGCCAAGGGAGCCAGTAGCACAGATACGCAGTATTTT. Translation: CAAKGASSTDTQYF.

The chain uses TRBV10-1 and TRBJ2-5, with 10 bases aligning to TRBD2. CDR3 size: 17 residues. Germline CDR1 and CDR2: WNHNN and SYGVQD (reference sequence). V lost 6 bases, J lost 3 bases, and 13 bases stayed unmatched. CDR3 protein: CASRDSGRTPIKETQYF. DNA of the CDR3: TGCGCCAGCAGGGATAGCGGGAGGACGCCCATAAAAGAGACCCAGTACTTC.

The chain's CDR3 is CASSYPPAGLATKQYF. As DNA, the CDR3 is TGTGCCAGCAGTTACCCCCCAGCGGGACTCGCGACCAAGCAGTACTTC. The chain joins TRBV6-2 or TRBV6-3 to TRBJ2-7; 7 bases are shared with TRBD2. Looked up from germline, CDR1 is MNHEY and CDR2 is SVGEGT. Losses at the gene ends were 2 bases for V and 8 bases for J; bases not matched to a gene: 15. The CDR3 loop spans 16 amino acids.

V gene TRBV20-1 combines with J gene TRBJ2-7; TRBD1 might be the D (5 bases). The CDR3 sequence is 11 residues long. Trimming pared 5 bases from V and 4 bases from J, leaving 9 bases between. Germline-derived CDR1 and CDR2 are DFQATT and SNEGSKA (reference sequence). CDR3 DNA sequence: TGCAGTGCTCCTCAGGGATACGAGCAGTACTTC. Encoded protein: CSAPQGYEQYF.

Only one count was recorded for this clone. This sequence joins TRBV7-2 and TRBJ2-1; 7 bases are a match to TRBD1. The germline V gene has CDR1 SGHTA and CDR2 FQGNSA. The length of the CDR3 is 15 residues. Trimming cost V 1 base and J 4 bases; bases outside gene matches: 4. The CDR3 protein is CASSLVTGAYNEQFF. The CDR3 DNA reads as TGTGCCAGCAGCTTAGTTACAGGGGCTTACAATGAGCAGTTCTTC.

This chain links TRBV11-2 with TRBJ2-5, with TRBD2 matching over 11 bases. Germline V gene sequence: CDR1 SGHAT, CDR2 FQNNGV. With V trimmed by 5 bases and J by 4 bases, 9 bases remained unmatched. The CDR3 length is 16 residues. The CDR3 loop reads CASSPVSGRVGETQYF. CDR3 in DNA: TGTGCCAGCAGCCCAGTTAGCGGGAGGGTGGGAGAGACCCAGTACTTC. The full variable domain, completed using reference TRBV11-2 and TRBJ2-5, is EAGVAQSPRYKIIEKRQSVAFWCNPISGHATLYWYQQILGQGPKLLIQFQNNGVVDDSQLPKDRFSAERLKGVDSTLKIQPAKLEDSAVYLCASSPVSGRVGETQYFGPGTRLLVL.

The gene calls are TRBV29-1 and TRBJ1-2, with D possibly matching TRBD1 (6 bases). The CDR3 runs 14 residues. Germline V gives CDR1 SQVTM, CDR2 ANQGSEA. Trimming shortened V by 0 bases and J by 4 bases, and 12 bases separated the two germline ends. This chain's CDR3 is CSVEDRRGAYGYTF. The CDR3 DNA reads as TGCAGCGTTGAAGATCGACGGGGGGCCTATGGCTACACCTTC.

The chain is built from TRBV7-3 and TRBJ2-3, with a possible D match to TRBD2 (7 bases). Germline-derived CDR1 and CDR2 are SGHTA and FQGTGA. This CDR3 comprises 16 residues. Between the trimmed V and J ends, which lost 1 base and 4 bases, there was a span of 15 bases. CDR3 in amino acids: CASSLSVGGGADTQYF. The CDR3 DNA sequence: TGTGCCAGCAGCTTAAGTGTGGGAGGGGGGGCAGATACGCAGTATTTT.

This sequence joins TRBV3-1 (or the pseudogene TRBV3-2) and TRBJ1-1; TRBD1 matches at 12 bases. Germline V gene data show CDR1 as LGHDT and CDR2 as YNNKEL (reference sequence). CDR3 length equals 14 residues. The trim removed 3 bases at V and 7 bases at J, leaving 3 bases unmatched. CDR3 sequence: CASSQGQGAFEAFF. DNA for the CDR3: TGTGCCAGCAGCCAGGGACAGGGGGCCTTTGAAGCTTTCTTT.

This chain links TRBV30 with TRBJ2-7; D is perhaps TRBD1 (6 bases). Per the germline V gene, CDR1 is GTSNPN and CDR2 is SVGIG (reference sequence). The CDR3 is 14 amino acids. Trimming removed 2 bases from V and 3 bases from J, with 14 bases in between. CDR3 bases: TGTGCCTGGAGTTACAGGGCAAACTACTACGAGCAGTACTTC. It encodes CAWSYRANYYEQYF.

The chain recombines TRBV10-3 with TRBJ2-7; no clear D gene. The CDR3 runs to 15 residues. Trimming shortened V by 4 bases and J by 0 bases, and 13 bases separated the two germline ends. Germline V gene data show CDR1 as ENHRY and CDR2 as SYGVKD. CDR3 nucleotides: TGTGCCATCAGTGTGGCCGCTAGAAGCTCCTACGAGCAGTACTTC. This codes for CAISVAARSSYEQYF.

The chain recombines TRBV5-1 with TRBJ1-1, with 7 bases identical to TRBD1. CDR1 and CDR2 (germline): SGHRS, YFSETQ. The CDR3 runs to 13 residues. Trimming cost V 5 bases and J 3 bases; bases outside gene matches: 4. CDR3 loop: CASSGTVHTEAFF. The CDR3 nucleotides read TGCGCCAGCAGTGGGACAGTTCACACTGAAGCTTTCTTT.

In DNA, the CDR3 is TGTGCCTGGAGTGTTGGGACAGGGGCCCTCCATGCCGAGCCCCAGCATTTT. Protein product: CAWSVGTGALHAEPQHF. The chain couples TRBV30 to TRBJ1-5, with 10 bases identical to TRBD1. Germline V gene lookup returns CDR1 GTSNPN and CDR2 SVGIG (reference sequence). The V and J ends lost 0 bases and 8 bases, in that order; junction bases with no gene match: 13. The CDR3 is made up of 17 amino acids.

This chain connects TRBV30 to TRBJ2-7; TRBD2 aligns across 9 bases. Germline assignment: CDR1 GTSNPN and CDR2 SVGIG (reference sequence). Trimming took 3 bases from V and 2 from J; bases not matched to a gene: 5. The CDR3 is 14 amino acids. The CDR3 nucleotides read TGTGCCTGGAGATGGCGGGAGGGCGCCTACGAGCAGTACTTC. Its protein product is CAWRWREGAYEQYF.

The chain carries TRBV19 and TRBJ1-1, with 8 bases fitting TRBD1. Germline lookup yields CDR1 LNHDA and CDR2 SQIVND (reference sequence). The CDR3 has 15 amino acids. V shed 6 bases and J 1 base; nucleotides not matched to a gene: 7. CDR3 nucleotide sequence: TGTGCCAGTAGAACCGGGACAGGAAGGAACACTGAAGCTTTCTTT. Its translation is CASRTGTGRNTEAFF.

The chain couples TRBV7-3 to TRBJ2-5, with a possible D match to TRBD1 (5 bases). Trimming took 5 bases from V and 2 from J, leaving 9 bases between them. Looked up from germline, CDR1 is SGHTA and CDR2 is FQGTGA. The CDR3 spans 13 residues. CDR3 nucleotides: TGTGCCAGCAGCCCGGACAAGCAAGAGACCCAGTACTTC. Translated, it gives CASSPDKQETQYF.

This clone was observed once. The CDR3 region has the DNA TGTGCCACCAGTGATCCGGGGTCTGGGGCCAACGTCCTGACTTTC. It codes for CATSDPGSGANVLTF. The V gene is TRBV24-1, the J gene TRBJ2-6; a weak D match, TRBD2 (5 bases). Germline lookup yields CDR1 KGHDR and CDR2 SFDVKD. Trimming cost V 3 bases and J 1 base, with 6 bases left between them. The CDR3 length is 15 residues.

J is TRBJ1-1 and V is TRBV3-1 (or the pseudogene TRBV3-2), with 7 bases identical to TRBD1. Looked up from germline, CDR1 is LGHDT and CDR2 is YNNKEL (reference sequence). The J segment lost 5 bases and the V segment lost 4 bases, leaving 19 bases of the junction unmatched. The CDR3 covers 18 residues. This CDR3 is CASSPRGPTGLLATEAFF. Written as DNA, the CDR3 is TGTGCCAGCAGCCCCCGGGGGCCGACAGGGTTATTGGCTACTGAAGCTTTCTTT.

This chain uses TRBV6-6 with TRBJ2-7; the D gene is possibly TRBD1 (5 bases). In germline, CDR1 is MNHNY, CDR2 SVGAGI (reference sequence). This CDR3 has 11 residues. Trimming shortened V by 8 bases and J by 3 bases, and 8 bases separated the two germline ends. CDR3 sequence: CASSGNYEQYF. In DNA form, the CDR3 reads TGTGCCAGCTCAGGGAACTACGAGCAGTACTTC.